Detailed here is one T cell receptor beta chain. What it binds is unknown. The data were obtained in a study of identical twins. Everyone who donated was a healthy Caucasian. The CDR3 has 18 amino acids. CDR1 LNHDA and CDR2 SQIVND come from the germline V gene (reference sequence). The ends lost 8 bases at V and 1 base at J; junction bases unmatched: 13. Each cDNA held unique molecular identifiers, and template switching gave it a universal primer site. Each CDR3 protein gets one entry after TCRdb re-called the 5' RACE reads with MiXCR. The sample records roughly 250,000 distinct CDR3 sequences, around an eighth being singletons. Findings and caveats of the study: These conclusions were based on statistical analysis (cross-sectional, not following the same donors). Insertions were fewer in abundant cord blood beta clonotypes, whereas memory repertoires showed none of this pattern.

This rearrangement joins TRBV19 to TRBJ2-1; 11 bases are shared with TRBD2. The clonotype was recovered from a woman between 18 and 29 years old in good health. Sequenced: memory (CD45RO+) T cells sorted from blood. CDR3 coding DNA: TGTGCCAGTCAGTCCCCTCCCGGGACTAGCGGTTCCTACAATGAGCAGTTCTTC. Protein product: CASQSPPGTSGSYNEQFF.